This entry describes one TCR beta chain. Its antigen is undetermined. The junction had 10 bases not matched to a gene; V was cut back by 6 bases and J by 8 bases. The CDR3 is 15 residues long. TCRbeta library construction was performed incorporating unique molecular identifiers. TCRdb fed the PCR reads into MiXCR, producing one record per CDR3 protein. Seen here are under 35,000 distinct CDR3 sequences, 18% observed once, and the top ten hold around 38%. This sample is drawn from a study of T-cell reconstitution after alpha-beta-depleted transplantation in children. Findings and limits, study-wide: There were reportedly several hundred expanded graft clones from which alpha-beta T cells came about two months after transplant. Hyperexpanded clones declined; after one year, newly produced T cells mostly supplied diversity.

The receptor was isolated from a male patient between 2 and 9 years old who had a stem cell transplant for acute lymphoblastic leukemia, so the T cells may come from the graft donor. This chain joins TRBV12-3 or TRBV12-4 and TRBJ2-1, with 10 bases lining up with TRBD2. Sequencing was performed on PBMCs, mostly from graft donor cells, taken 60 days after TCRalphabeta/CD19-depleted stem cell transplant. The CDR3 bases are TGTGCCAGCAGCTTCAGCGGGAGGGCCCTCGATGAGCAGTTCTTC. Translated: CASSFSGRALDEQFF.